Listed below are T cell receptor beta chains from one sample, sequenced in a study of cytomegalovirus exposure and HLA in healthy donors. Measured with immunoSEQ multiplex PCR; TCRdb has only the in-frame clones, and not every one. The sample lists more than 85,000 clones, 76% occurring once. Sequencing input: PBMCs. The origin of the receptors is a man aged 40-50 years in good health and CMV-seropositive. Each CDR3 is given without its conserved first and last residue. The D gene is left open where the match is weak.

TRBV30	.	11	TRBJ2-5	AWSVRAPETQY
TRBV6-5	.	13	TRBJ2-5	ASSYSRVGEETQY
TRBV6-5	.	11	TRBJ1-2	ASSYSRVDGYT
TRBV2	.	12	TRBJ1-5	ASRETYSYQPQH
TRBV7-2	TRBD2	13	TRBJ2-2	AISGGAFGLGELF
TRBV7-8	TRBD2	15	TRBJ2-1	ASSFERGGSSYNEQF
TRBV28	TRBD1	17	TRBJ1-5	ASSLLALRTGASNQPQH
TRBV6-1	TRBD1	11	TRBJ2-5	ASRQGLRETQY
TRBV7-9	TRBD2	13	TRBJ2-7	ASSPRTSGNHEQY
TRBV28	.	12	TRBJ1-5	ASSFPAGNQPQH
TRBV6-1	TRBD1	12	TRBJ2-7	ASSVRTGDHEQY